These 28 T cell receptor beta chains came from one sample sequenced in a study of radiation and T cells in renal cell carcinoma. Specified time point: baseline pretreatment blood. Treatment indicated: 15 Gy SBRT to primary tumor, nephrectomy 4 weeks later. This table comes from immunoSEQ multiplex PCR, and its TCRdb copy is limited to in-frame clones, with some not included. The sample shows 40,000 to 50,000 clones, 65% to 90% of them seen only once. This material consisted of blood, taken from a patient whose treatment included radiotherapy and nephrectomy. The receptors here all came from an older woman with renal cell carcinoma.

The rearrangement uses TRBV4-2 and TRBJ1-1; 7 positions match TRBD1. V trimming: 0 bases; J trimming: 3 bases; junction bases outside the gene matches: 1. Germline V gene data show CDR1 as LGHNA and CDR2 as YNFKEQ. The length of the CDR3 is 14 residues. CDR3 nucleotide sequence: TGTGCCAGCAGCCAAGAAGACAGGGACACTGAAGCTTTCTTT. This gives the protein CASSQEDRDTEAFF.

V gene TRBV7-9 combines with J gene TRBJ2-7; possibly TRBD1 for D (5 bases). Per germline, CDR1 SEHNR and CDR2 FQNEAQ (reference sequence). The CDR3 covers 16 residues. V lost 4 bases, J lost 4 bases, and 20 bases lay in between. Here the CDR3 reads CASSSLGGASTYEQYF. The CDR3 DNA reads as TGTGCCAGCAGCTCTCTAGGTGGGGCGTCAACTTACGAGCAGTACTTC.

CDR3 sequence reads: CASSSGTAGNTIYF. CDR3 coding DNA: TGTGCCAGCAGCTCTGGGACAGCCGGAAACACCATATATTTT. The chain uses TRBV7-8 and TRBJ1-3; 7 bases fit TRBD1. CDR3 length: 14 residues. Germline loops: CDR1 SGHVS, CDR2 FQNEAQ. The ends lost 4 bases at V and 4 bases at J; junction bases unmatched: 4.

The CDR3 coding sequence is TGTGCCAGCAGGGGGACAGTGGGTTCACCCCTCCACTTT. It encodes CASRGTVGSPLHF. The chain joins TRBV2 to TRBJ1-6, with 7 bases that match TRBD1. Germline CDR1 is SNHLY and CDR2 is FYNNEI. The CDR3 length is 13 residues. V lost 6 bases and J lost 9; bases outside the gene matches: 5.

This chain joins TRBV25-1 and TRBJ1-1; D gene ambiguous. The CDR3 consists of 13 residues. The V gene's germline CDR1 is MGHDK and CDR2 SYGVNS. Trimming pared 8 bases from V and 0 bases from J, leaving 10 bases between. In DNA, the CDR3 is TGTGCCAGCGGCCAGGCTATGAACACTGAAGCTTTCTTT. It yields the protein CASGQAMNTEAFF. Complete variable domain (other parts from reference TRBV25-1 and TRBJ1-1): EADIYQTPRYLVIGTGKKITLECSQTMGHDKMYWYQQDPGMELHLIHYSYGVNSTEKGDLSSESTVSRIRTEHFPLTLESARPSHTSQYLCASGQAMNTEAFFGQGTRLTVV.

Turning to this clone: Other DNA sequences in this sample translate to the same CDR3. The J gene is TRBJ2-3, the V gene TRBV7-9; TRBD1 is a possible D gene (5 bases). CDR1 and CDR2 (germline): SEHNR, FQNEAQ (reference sequence). The V end was cut by 6 bases, the J end by 0 bases, with 10 bases between. The CDR3 covers 14 residues. The CDR3 is CASSLGVSTDTQYF. The CDR3 region has the DNA TGTGCCAGCAGTCTAGGGGTTAGCACAGATACGCAGTATTTT.

The chain couples TRBV19 to TRBJ1-2; D may be TRBD1 (6 bases). The germline V gene has CDR1 LNHDA and CDR2 SQIVND (reference sequence). CDR3 length: 15 amino acids. Trimming left V 5 bases short and J 4 bases short, with 17 bases between. CDR3 region: CASSVTGARSYGYTF. The CDR3, as DNA: TGTGCCAGTAGTGTCACGGGGGCGAGGAGCTATGGCTACACCTTC.

This clone was found a few times. Written as DNA, the CDR3 is TGTGCCAGTAGTAACGGGCAGCTTTATAGCAATCAGCCCCAGCATTTT. This encodes CASSNGQLYSNQPQHF. The chain carries TRBV19 and TRBJ1-5; D is unclear. This CDR3 region has 16 residues. V gave up 4 bases and J gave up 0 bases, with 13 bases separating them. CDR1 LNHDA and CDR2 SQIVND come from the germline V gene (reference sequence).

V usage is TRBV5-1 and J usage is TRBJ1-1; 7 bases are shared with TRBD1. This CDR3 has 14 amino acids. With V trimmed by 4 bases and J by 4 bases, 7 bases remained unmatched. Germline CDR1 is SGHRS and CDR2 is YFSETQ. CDR3 sequence: CASSLGTAGTEAFF. The CDR3 DNA sequence: TGCGCCAGCAGCCTAGGGACAGCGGGCACTGAAGCTTTCTTT.

The genes are TRBV4-1 and TRBJ1-5; D gene unclear. The V end was cut by 0 bases, the J end by 1 base, with 10 bases between. The germline V gene encodes CDR1 MGHRA and CDR2 YSYEKL. The CDR3 extends over 16 amino acids. DNA of the CDR3: TGCGCCAGCAGCCAAGATGGGCAAAGCAGCAATCAGCCCCAGCATTTT. Residues: CASSQDGQSSNQPQHF.

The chain uses TRBV5-4 and TRBJ1-6, with D hard to call. The CDR3 extends over 15 amino acids. CDR1 is SGHNT and CDR2 is YYREEE in the germline V gene (reference sequence). The V gene lost 2 bases and the J gene lost 8 bases, with 14 bases spanning the gap. In DNA form, the CDR3 reads TGTGCCAGCAGCTTCTTTCGTACAGTAGATTCACCCCTCCACTTT. This translates into CASSFFRTVDSPLHF.

The rearrangement uses TRBV2 and TRBJ2-2; TRBD2 aligns across 8 bases. This CDR3 region has 17 residues. The ends lost 4 bases at V and 3 bases at J; junction bases unmatched: 10. CDR1 is SNHLY, CDR2 FYNNEI, per germline. CDR3 amino acids: CASSALRSGGYTGELFF. CDR3 nucleotides: TGTGCCAGCAGTGCCCTTAGGAGCGGGGGATACACCGGGGAGCTGTTTTTT.

V and J are TRBV28 and TRBJ1-4, with D perhaps matching TRBD1 (5 bases). CDR1 and CDR2 (germline): MDHEN, SYDVKM. This CDR3 has 13 residues. Trimming took off 6 bases at V and 5 bases at J, with 10 bases between the two ends. The CDR3 spells CASRLNRNEKLFF. The CDR3 region has the DNA TGTGCCAGCAGGCTTAACAGGAATGAAAAACTGTTTTTT.

V gene TRBV4-1 combines with J gene TRBJ1-6; no definite D call. Germline values: CDR1 MGHRA, CDR2 YSYEKL. Trimming cost V 0 bases and J 10 bases, with 13 bases left between them. The CDR3 contains 15 residues. The CDR3 sequence is CASSQEGSSGSPLHF. The CDR3 nucleotides read TGCGCCAGCAGCCAAGAGGGCAGCTCGGGCTCACCCCTCCACTTT.

The V gene is TRBV4-2, the J gene TRBJ2-3; D is possibly TRBD1 or TRBD2 (6 bases each). CDR3 length equals 16 residues. Germline CDR1 and CDR2: LGHNA and YNFKEQ. The ends were cut back, 1 base at V and 0 bases at J, with 11 bases in the middle. The CDR3 DNA sequence: TGTGCCAGCAGCCAAGGGGTGGGGGGCAGCACAGATACGCAGTATTTT. It codes for CASSQGVGGSTDTQYF.

The V call is TRBV6-5, the J call TRBJ2-3; possibly TRBD2 for D (6 bases). This CDR3 has 13 amino acids. V was pared by 7 bases and J by 5 bases, with 13 bases between. CDR1 is MNHEY and CDR2 is SVGAGI in the germline V gene. The CDR3 coding sequence is TGTGCCAGCATACCGGCCGGGGGAGATACGCAGTATTTT. It codes for CASIPAGGDTQYF.

This clone was detected only once. The rearrangement joins TRBV11-1 to TRBJ2-3; D unresolved. Per germline, CDR1 SGHAT and CDR2 FQDESV (reference sequence). V lost 1 base and J 5 bases, leaving 7 bases between the germline ends. The CDR3 contains 13 residues. CDR3 in amino acids: CASSLVAVDTQYF. For the CDR3, the DNA is TGTGCCAGCAGCTTAGTGGCGGTAGATACGCAGTATTTT.

This clone was seen only a few times. V gene TRBV4-1 combines with J gene TRBJ1-1, with D perhaps TRBD1 (5 bases). Germline CDR1 and CDR2: MGHRA and YSYEKL. V dropped 1 base and J dropped 0 bases, with 9 bases sitting between them. This CDR3 contains 15 residues. The CDR3 reads CASSQVWGLNTEAFF. The CDR3 bases are TGCGCCAGCAGCCAAGTTTGGGGGTTGAACACTGAAGCTTTCTTT.

A few counts support this clone. The genes are TRBV7-2 and TRBJ1-1, with TRBD1 matching over 7 bases. The CDR3 has 15 residues. CDR1 and CDR2 from the germline V gene are SGHTA and FQGNSA. V shed 5 bases and J 1 base; nucleotides not matched to a gene: 7. The CDR3 DNA reads TGTGCCAGCAGCACTAGACAGGGAGGGAACACTGAAGCTTTCTTT. Amino acid sequence: CASSTRQGGNTEAFF.

The J gene is TRBJ1-5, the V gene TRBV6-1, with TRBD1 matching over 11 bases. V gave up 4 bases and J gave up 6 bases; unmatched junction bases: 5. The CDR3 totals 15 residues. Germline V gene lookup returns CDR1 MNHNS and CDR2 SASEGT. The CDR3 spells CASSVDRGHAQPQHF. For the CDR3, the DNA is TGTGCCAGCAGTGTGGACAGGGGGCATGCTCAGCCCCAGCATTTT.

The V call is TRBV5-6, the J call TRBJ1-3, with a weak D call TRBD1 (5 bases). The CDR3 loop spans 15 amino acids. The V gene lost 3 bases and the J gene lost 0 bases, with 10 bases spanning the gap. CDR1 is SGHDT, CDR2 YYEEEE, per germline. In DNA, the CDR3 is TGTGCCAGCAGCTCTGGGGGGAGCTCTGGAAACACCATATATTTT. Encoded protein: CASSSGGSSGNTIYF.

The chain joins TRBV27 to TRBJ1-2, with D hard to call. Germline assignment: CDR1 MNHEY and CDR2 SMNVEV (reference sequence). Trimming removed 5 bases from V and 2 bases from J, with 6 bases in between. The CDR3 extends over 12 amino acids. The CDR3: CASSETNYGYTF. The CDR3 DNA follows: TGTGCCAGCAGTGAAACGAACTATGGCTACACCTTC.

This clone was counted only a few times. The chain recombines TRBV5-4 with TRBJ2-7, with 9 bases that match TRBD2. This CDR3 is built from 15 residues. CDR1 and CDR2 (germline): SGHNT, YYREEE (reference sequence). V shed 2 bases, J shed 2 bases, and the junction held 5 bases outside the gene matches. The CDR3 region has the DNA TGTGCCAGCAGCTTTGGCCTAGCGGGAACCTACGAGCAGTACTTC. Encoded protein: CASSFGLAGTYEQYF. Variable domain in full (rest from reference TRBV5-4 and TRBJ2-7): ETGVTQSPTHLIKTRGQQVTLRCSSQSGHNTVSWYQQALGQGPQFIFQYYREEENGRGNFPPRFSGLQFPNYSSELNVNALELDDSALYLCASSFGLAGTYEQYFGPGTRLTVT.

The chain recombines TRBV9 with TRBJ2-3; 14 bases align to TRBD2. The CDR3 is made up of 18 amino acids. Germline CDR1 SGDLS, CDR2 YYNGEE. V lost 3 bases to trimming and J lost 5 bases; unmatched junction nucleotides: 11. This CDR3 is CASSEGLAGANNIDTQYF. CDR3 coding DNA: TGTGCCAGCAGCGAGGGACTAGCGGGAGCTAATAATATAGATACGCAGTATTTT.

This clone was recorded a few times. The gene calls are TRBV15 and TRBJ2-5; D possibly corresponds to TRBD2 (5 bases). This CDR3 is built from 18 residues. Germline V gene lookup returns CDR1 LNHNV and CDR2 YYDKDF (reference sequence). V was clipped by 0 bases and J by 2 bases, with 19 bases between them. The CDR3 loop reads CATSRDGGAIGEQETQYF. In DNA, the CDR3 is TGTGCCACCAGCAGAGATGGAGGCGCGATTGGGGAACAAGAGACCCAGTACTTC.

This chain joins TRBV7-9 and TRBJ1-6; D gene uncertain. With 1 base removed from V and 10 bases from J, the gap between germline ends came to 8 bases. The germline gives CDR1 SEHNR, CDR2 FQNEAQ (reference sequence). The CDR3 covers 13 residues. The CDR3 sequence: CASSLDANSPLHF. For the CDR3, the DNA is TGTGCCAGCAGCTTAGATGCGAACTCACCCCTCCACTTT.

The rearrangement links TRBV28 to TRBJ1-1; 8 nucleotides line up with TRBD1. The V and J ends lost 4 bases and 6 bases, in that order; junction bases with no gene match: 13. CDR1 is MDHEN and CDR2 is SYDVKM in the germline V gene. This CDR3 is 16 amino acids long. Here the CDR3 reads CASSSPIRTGFAEAFF. CDR3 coding DNA: TGTGCCAGCAGTTCACCCATCCGGACAGGGTTTGCTGAAGCTTTCTTT.

The rearrangement links TRBV7-2 to TRBJ2-7, with D maybe TRBD2 (6 bases). V was trimmed by 7 bases and J by 4 bases, leaving 14 bases between them. The CDR3 consists of 13 residues. Germline-derived CDR1 and CDR2 are SGHTA and FQGNSA. Written as DNA, the CDR3 is TGTGCCAGCACCTCCCCGGGAGAGTACGAGCAGTACTTC. Translation gives CASTSPGEYEQYF.